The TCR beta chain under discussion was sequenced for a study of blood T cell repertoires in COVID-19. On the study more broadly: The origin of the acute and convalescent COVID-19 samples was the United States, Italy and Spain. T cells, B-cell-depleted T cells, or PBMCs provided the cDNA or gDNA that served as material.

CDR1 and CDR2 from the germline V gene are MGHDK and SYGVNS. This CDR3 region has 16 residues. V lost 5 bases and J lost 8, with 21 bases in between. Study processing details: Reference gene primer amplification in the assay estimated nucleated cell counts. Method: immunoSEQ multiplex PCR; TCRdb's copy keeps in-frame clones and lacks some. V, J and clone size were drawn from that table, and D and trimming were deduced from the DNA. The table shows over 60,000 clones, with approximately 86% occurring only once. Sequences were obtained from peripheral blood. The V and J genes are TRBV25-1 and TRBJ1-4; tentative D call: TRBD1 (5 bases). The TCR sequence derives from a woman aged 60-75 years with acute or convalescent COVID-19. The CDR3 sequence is CASSLTLQGGGEKLFF. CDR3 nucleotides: TGTGCCAGCAGTCTTACGCTTCAGGGAGGAGGCGAAAAACTGTTTTTT. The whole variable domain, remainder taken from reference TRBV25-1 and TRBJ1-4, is EADIYQTPRYLVIGTGKKITLECSQTMGHDKMYWYQQDPGMELHLIHYSYGVNSTEKGDLSSESTVSRIRTEHFPLTLESARPSHTSQYLCASSLTLQGGGEKLFFGSGTQLSVL.